These 27 T cell receptor beta chains share one sample of origin, sequenced in a study of lymphopenia after photon versus proton radiotherapy. Method: immunoSEQ multiplex PCR; TCRdb's copy keeps in-frame clones and lacks some. The data contain about 62,000 clones, roughly 87% of them singletons. The sample was peripheral blood, taken from a patient treated with proton-based radiotherapy. The receptors derive from a man at least 80 years old with esophageal cancer.

V gene TRBV7-9 combines with J gene TRBJ2-7; 8 bases are shared with TRBD2. Unmatched junction bases numbered 4, after V lost 7 bases and J lost 5 bases. The germline CDR1 and CDR2 sequences are SEHNR and FQNEAQ (reference sequence). This CDR3 region has 12 residues. The CDR3 loop is CASTQAGDEQYF. In DNA, the CDR3 is TGTGCCAGCACCCAAGCGGGGGACGAGCAGTACTTC.

The chain employs TRBV6-6 and TRBJ1-1; D is undetermined. Germline lookup yields CDR1 MNHNY and CDR2 SVGAGI (reference sequence). V was clipped by 7 bases and J by 7 bases, with 10 bases between them. The CDR3 spans 11 residues. CDR3 DNA: TGTGCCAGCATTGCGGGGAATGAAGCTTTCTTT. Protein sequence: CASIAGNEAFF.

A note on this clone: At one end the junction does not follow the germline gene, possibly because of a read error. The chain joins TRBV4-1 to TRBJ2-7, with D maybe TRBD2 (5 bases). Germline assignment: CDR1 MGHRA and CDR2 YSYEKL. The CDR3 has 16 residues. CDR3 in amino acids: CASSQDWSLGGSILHF. The CDR3 coding sequence is TGCGCCAGCAGCCAAGATTGGTCCCTGGGTGGGAGTATTCTGCACTTC.

This clone occurred once. The rearrangement joins TRBV27 to TRBJ2-2; D is uncertain. The V end lost 6 bases, the J end lost 4 bases, and 12 bases lay between the germline ends. Germline-derived CDR1 and CDR2 are MNHEY and SMNVEV (reference sequence). The CDR3 runs to 14 residues. CDR3 in amino acids: CASRGRRATGELFF. In nucleotides, the CDR3 is TGTGCCAGCAGGGGCCGTCGGGCCACCGGGGAGCTGTTTTTT.

The chain recombines TRBV5-1 with TRBJ2-7; TRBD2 matches 13 bases. CDR3 size: 15 residues. J gave up 3 bases and V 5 bases, and 5 bases lay outside the gene matches. Looked up from germline, CDR1 is SGHRS and CDR2 is YFSETQ. CDR3: CASRLAGGVVYEQYF. The CDR3 DNA follows: TGCGCCAGCAGACTAGCGGGAGGGGTTGTCTACGAGCAGTACTTC.

The chain couples TRBV27 to TRBJ2-7; 12 bases align to TRBD2. V lost 0 bases and J lost 6; bases outside the gene matches: 9. The germline V gene has CDR1 MNHEY and CDR2 SMNVEV (reference sequence). The CDR3 is made up of 17 amino acids. The CDR3 loop is CASSLSGLAGGLVEQYF. CDR3 in DNA: TGTGCCAGCAGTTTATCGGGGCTAGCGGGGGGGCTGGTCGAGCAGTACTTC.

J is TRBJ2-6 and V is TRBV5-1, with 9 nucleotides matching TRBD1. Germline V gene sequence: CDR1 SGHRS, CDR2 YFSETQ. V lost 3 bases, J lost 2 bases, and 12 bases stayed unmatched. CDR3 length: 19 amino acids. The CDR3: CASSSVPPGQGAGANVLTF. CDR3 nucleotides: TGCGCCAGCAGCTCCGTTCCTCCGGGACAGGGCGCTGGGGCCAACGTCCTGACTTTC.

The chain is built from TRBV9 and TRBJ1-1; D ambiguous. The CDR3 spans 13 residues. Trimming removed 4 bases at V and 5 bases at J, with 12 bases between. Germline loops: CDR1 SGDLS, CDR2 YYNGEE. CDR3 amino acids: CASSPGGRTEAFF. CDR3 coding DNA: TGTGCCAGCAGCCCCGGAGGAAGGACTGAAGCTTTCTTT.

This clone appeared a single time. This sequence joins TRBV7-8 and TRBJ2-3; D might be TRBD2 (6 bases). Germline V gives CDR1 SGHVS, CDR2 FQNEAQ. V lost 5 bases and J 5 bases, leaving 20 bases between the germline ends. The CDR3 has 16 residues. The CDR3 DNA is TGTGCCAGCAGCCCGCGGGGTCTTCCGCGAGGAGATACGCAGTATTTT. It translates to CASSPRGLPRGDTQYF.

The chain carries TRBV5-4 and TRBJ2-3; D tentatively fits TRBD1 or TRBD2 (5 bases each). This CDR3 has 14 residues. CDR1 and CDR2 (germline): SGHNT, YYREEE (reference sequence). Trimming cost V 2 bases and J 0 bases, with 7 bases left between them. The CDR3, as DNA: TGTGCCAGCAGCTTCCGGGACAGCACAGATACGCAGTATTTT. Protein: CASSFRDSTDTQYF.

This chain uses TRBV5-1 with TRBJ2-3; 13 bases agree with TRBD2. Per germline, CDR1 SGHRS and CDR2 YFSETQ. This CDR3 is built from 16 residues. V trimming: 5 bases; J trimming: 5 bases; junction bases outside the gene matches: 8. In DNA form, the CDR3 reads TGCGCCAGCAGTCTAGGACTAGCGGGAGTTCAAGATACGCAGTATTTT. Encoded protein: CASSLGLAGVQDTQYF.

This clone was seen a few times. The rearrangement uses TRBV30 and TRBJ1-2; D is undetermined. Germline V gene lookup returns CDR1 GTSNPN and CDR2 SVGIG (reference sequence). The CDR3 has 11 residues. V gave up 8 bases and J gave up 8 bases, with 15 bases separating them. CDR3 sequence (DNA): TGTGCCCGGAACGATGGAGGCGGCTACACCTTC. Its protein product is CARNDGGGYTF.

The sample holds a few counts of this clone. The J gene is TRBJ2-7, the V gene TRBV9; TRBD1 agrees at 7 bases. The CDR3 consists of 14 residues. The V gene's germline CDR1 is SGDLS and CDR2 YYNGEE. Unmatched junction bases numbered 5, after V lost 3 bases and J lost 2 bases. CDR3 bases: TGTGCCAGCAGCGAACAGGGGCTCCCCTACGAGCAGTACTTC. Translated, it gives CASSEQGLPYEQYF.

V usage is TRBV5-1 and J usage is TRBJ2-5, with 9 nucleotides matching TRBD1. The J segment lost 5 bases and the V segment lost 0 bases, leaving 5 bases of the junction unmatched. The CDR3 consists of 15 residues. Germline CDR1 reads SGHRS; CDR2 reads YFSETQ. CDR3 sequence reads: CASSLDGTGLETQYF. The CDR3 DNA follows: TGCGCCAGCAGCTTGGATGGGACAGGGTTGGAGACCCAGTACTTC.

J is TRBJ2-1 and V is TRBV27; D uncertain. The CDR3 is 14 amino acids. The V gene's germline CDR1 is MNHEY and CDR2 SMNVEV (reference sequence). Trimming stripped 2 bases from V and 1 base from J, with 6 bases between. The CDR3 region is CASSLDGSYNEQFF. The CDR3 coding sequence is TGTGCCAGCAGTTTAGATGGGTCCTACAATGAGCAGTTCTTC.

The rearrangement links TRBV5-1 to TRBJ2-6; D is possibly TRBD2 (5 bases). The ends were cut back, 3 bases at V and 0 bases at J, with 10 bases in the middle. The CDR3 has 16 amino acids. The germline gives CDR1 SGHRS, CDR2 YFSETQ. This CDR3 reads CASSSDGNSGANVLTF. The CDR3 coding sequence is TGCGCCAGCAGCTCTGACGGGAACTCTGGGGCCAACGTCCTGACTTTC.

This clone was seen a handful of times. The chain links TRBV18 to TRBJ1-2; no firm D call. The CDR3 has 16 residues. The germline gives CDR1 KGHSH, CDR2 LQKENI. The V end lost 1 base, the J end lost 2 bases, and 14 bases lay between the germline ends. The CDR3 DNA reads as TGTGCCAGCTCACCACAGCGACCACTGCTGAACTATGGCTACACCTTC. It translates to CASSPQRPLLNYGYTF.

This clone was seen a few times. This chain links TRBV30 with TRBJ1-6; D ambiguous. The CDR3 sequence is 12 residues long. V was shortened by 0 bases and J by 11 bases, with 8 bases between the two germline ends. The germline V gene has CDR1 GTSNPN and CDR2 SVGIG (reference sequence). The CDR3, as DNA: TGTGCCTGGAGTGTCCCCTATACACCCCTCCACTTT. Its protein product is CAWSVPYTPLHF.

This chain links TRBV5-6 with TRBJ1-5; no clear D. Germline loops: CDR1 SGHDT, CDR2 YYEEEE. The CDR3 contains 14 residues. Deletions cut 0 bases from V and 6 bases from J, with 10 bases between. The CDR3, as DNA: TGTGCCAGCAGCTTGGGGCAGGTCAGTCAGCCCCAGCATTTT. Translation gives CASSLGQVSQPQHF.

This rearrangement joins TRBV30 to TRBJ1-2; TRBD1 might be the D (5 bases). The CDR3 loop spans 16 amino acids. Germline CDR1 GTSNPN, CDR2 SVGIG (reference sequence). V gave up 3 bases and J gave up 1 base, with 18 bases separating them. The DNA for the CDR3 is TGTGCCTGGAGCCCCAGCCGTGGGGGGGTTAACTATGGCTACACCTTC. It encodes CAWSPSRGGVNYGYTF.

V and J are TRBV7-2 and TRBJ2-7, with 9 bases matching TRBD1. The CDR3 has 15 amino acids. V was clipped by 5 bases and J by 2 bases; unmatched bases: 7. Germline V lookup: CDR1 SGHTA, CDR2 FQGNSA. DNA for the CDR3: TGTGCCAGCAGCCAGGTAGGGACAGGGACCTACGAGCAGTACTTC. It translates to CASSQVGTGTYEQYF. Complete variable domain (other parts from reference TRBV7-2 and TRBJ2-7): GAGVSQSPSNKVTEKGKDVELRCDPISGHTALYWYRQSLGQGLEFLIYFQGNSAPDKSGLPSDRFSAERTGGSVSTLTIQRTQQEDSAVYLCASSQVGTGTYEQYFGPGTRLTVT.

The J gene is TRBJ1-3, the V gene TRBV7-2, with D tentatively TRBD1 (6 bases). This CDR3 region has 15 residues. Germline CDR1 SGHTA, CDR2 FQGNSA. V was cut by 6 bases and J by 4 bases, with 16 bases left in between. Here the CDR3 DNA reads TGTGCCAGCAGTCGAAGTGGGGGCGAAGGAAACACCATATATTTT. Translated, it gives CASSRSGGEGNTIYF.

The chain uses TRBV5-6 and TRBJ2-5; tentative D call: TRBD2 (5 bases). V lost 7 bases and J 11 bases, leaving 15 bases between the germline ends. CDR1 and CDR2 from the germline V gene are SGHDT and YYEEEE. This CDR3 has 11 amino acids. In DNA form, the CDR3 reads TGTGCCAGCTCGACCTTGAGGGAGCAGTACTTC. Its protein is CASSTLREQYF.

Only one count was recorded for this clone. This chain uses TRBV5-1 with TRBJ2-1; 9 positions agree with TRBD1. Germline V gives CDR1 SGHRS, CDR2 YFSETQ. Germline trimming cut 4 bases from V and 1 base from J; bases unmatched to any gene: 12. The length of the CDR3 is 18 residues. CDR3 amino acids: CASSGKTGGRGSYNEQFF. CDR3 DNA sequence: TGCGCCAGCAGCGGAAAGACAGGGGGTAGAGGATCCTACAATGAGCAGTTCTTC.

The chain uses TRBV6-5 and TRBJ1-3; no clear D gene. V shed 5 bases and J shed 0 bases, with 8 bases lying between them. Germline V gives CDR1 MNHEY, CDR2 SVGAGI. CDR3 length: 14 residues. The CDR3 loop is CASSLYSSGNTIYF. CDR3 nucleotide sequence: TGTGCCAGCAGTCTATACTCCTCTGGAAACACCATATATTTT.

This clone was counted only a few times. The V and J genes are TRBV2 and TRBJ2-5; D possibly corresponds to TRBD2 (7 bases). This CDR3 has 9 amino acids. Between the trimmed V and J ends, which lost 11 bases and 9 bases, there was a span of 10 bases. Germline CDR1 SNHLY, CDR2 FYNNEI. The CDR3 DNA follows: TGTGCCCAAGGGGGGGCCCAGTACTTC. Translation: CAQGGAQYF.

This chain uses TRBV19 with TRBJ2-5, with D unresolved. Trimming removed 3 bases at V and 0 bases at J, with 5 bases between. This CDR3 is built from 13 residues. Looked up from germline, CDR1 is LNHDA and CDR2 is SQIVND (reference sequence). CDR3 region: CASSMGNQETQYF. DNA of the CDR3: TGTGCCAGTAGTATGGGGAACCAAGAGACCCAGTACTTC.